The rows below give T cell receptor beta chains drawn from one sample of a study of T cell repertoires in cytomegalovirus infection. One entry per CDR3 protein, called by TCRdb with MiXCR from the reads. The sample gives 600,000 to 700,000 distinct CDR3 sequences, around a third of which show up once; 15% to 20% is in the top ten. No antigen has been identified for these receptors. Sequencing used cultured PBMCs, obtained from culture after CMV antigen stimulation. These receptors all come from a human donor in good health (CMV status not recorded). Some clones in this sample may be carry-over from other donors' samples. CDR3s include the opening cysteine and the closing phenylalanine or tryptophan. A D gene is named only where the DNA matches it firmly. The size of a clone is reported for some rows only, either as once, few or many, or as a class for expanded clones.

DNA: TGTGCCAGCAGTTACACGGCGGGGGGGCGCACAGATACGCAGTATTTT
CDR3: CASSYTAGGRTDTQYF
J: TRBJ2-3
V: TRBV6-6
size: .
D: TRBD2

DNA: TGTGCCAGCAGAGCGGGGGGCTACACCGGGGAGCTGTTTTTT
CDR3: CASRAGGYTGELFF
J: TRBJ2-2
V: TRBV19
size: .
D: TRBD2

DNA: TGTGCCAGCATGAAAGGGCAGCGGTCACCCCTCCACTTT
CDR3: CASMKGQRSPLHF
J: TRBJ1-6
V: TRBV6-6
size: .
D: .

DNA: TGTGCCAGCAGCCCCCTCGAGCTAGCCTACAATGAGCAGTTCTTC
CDR3: CASSPLELAYNEQFF
J: TRBJ2-1
V: TRBV14
size: .
D: .

DNA: TGTGCCAGTAGGGGTGTTCTAGGGCGGCAGCCCCAGCATTTT
CDR3: CASRGVLGRQPQHF
J: TRBJ1-5
V: TRBV19
size: .
D: .

DNA: TGTGCCAGCAGCTTGGAGGCTAGATTCTACAATGAGCAGTTCTTC
CDR3: CASSLEARFYNEQFF
J: TRBJ2-1
V: TRBV5-5
size: .
D: .

DNA: TGTGCCAGCAGTGAATCTGGGTCAAGCACAGATACGCAGTATTTT
CDR3: CASSESGSSTDTQYF
J: TRBJ2-3
V: TRBV6-1
size: few
D: .

DNA: TGTGCCAGCAGCTTAGAGGGCCAGGGGTCCCAGTACTTC
CDR3: CASSLEGQGSQYF
J: TRBJ2-5
V: TRBV11-2
size: .
D: .

DNA: TGTGCCAGCAGCCTTGGGACTAGCGGGAACTGGGATACGCAGTATTTT
CDR3: CASSLGTSGNWDTQYF
J: TRBJ2-3
V: TRBV9
size: .
D: TRBD2

DNA: TGCAGCGTTGGGACTAGCGATACCTACGAGCAGTACTTC
CDR3: CSVGTSDTYEQYF
J: TRBJ2-7
V: TRBV29-1
size: .
D: TRBD2

DNA: TGTGCTTCGGGGACTAGCGGGAGCGGGGAAGAGACCCAGTACTTC
CDR3: CASGTSGSGEETQYF
J: TRBJ2-5
V: TRBV5-4
size: few
D: TRBD2

DNA: TGTGCCAGCTCACGGGTCCAGGTCGAAAAACTGTTTTTT
CDR3: CASSRVQVEKLFF
J: TRBJ1-4
V: TRBV18
size: .
D: .

DNA: TGTGCCAGCAGTCGACTAGCGGGGGGTAGCACCGGGGAGCTGTTTTTT
CDR3: CASSRLAGGSTGELFF
J: TRBJ2-2
V: TRBV7-2
size: .
D: TRBD2

DNA: TGTGCCAGCAGCTTAAACCGTTCACCCCTCCACTTT
CDR3: CASSLNRSPLHF
J: TRBJ1-6
V: TRBV7-6
size: .
D: .

DNA: TGTGCCAGCAGTATAGGACAGGGGATACCCTACAATGAGCAGTTCTTC
CDR3: CASSIGQGIPYNEQFF
J: TRBJ2-1
V: TRBV12-3/TRBV12-4
size: .
D: TRBD1

DNA: TGTGCCAGCAGTTACGGCCCGGCAGCCTCTGGAAACACCATATATTTT
CDR3: CASSYGPAASGNTIYF
J: TRBJ1-3
V: TRBV6-8
size: few
D: .

DNA: TGTGCCAGCAGTAGTAGCGGGAGGGGAGGCACAGATACGCAGTATTTT
CDR3: CASSSSGRGGTDTQYF
J: TRBJ2-3
V: TRBV7-6
size: many
D: TRBD2

DNA: TGTGCCGGTACATGGAGCTCTGGAAACACCATATATTTT
CDR3: CAGTWSSGNTIYF
J: TRBJ1-3
V: TRBV30
size: few
D: .

DNA: TGTGCCAGCAGCCCCGCCCCAGCGAGTACGCAGTATTTT
CDR3: CASSPAPASTQYF
J: TRBJ2-3
V: TRBV7-6
size: .
D: .

DNA: TGTGCCATAACAAAGTCAGACTCTTACGAGCAGTACTTC
CDR3: CAITKSDSYEQYF
J: TRBJ2-7
V: TRBV2
size: few
D: .

DNA: TGTGCCAGCGGACAGACAGGGGGCTACGAGCAGTACTTC
CDR3: CASGQTGGYEQYF
J: TRBJ2-7
V: TRBV12-3/TRBV12-4
size: .
D: TRBD1

DNA: TGTGCCAGCAGACATGGACAGACGAATAATTCACCCCTCCACTTT
CDR3: CASRHGQTNNSPLHF
J: TRBJ1-6
V: TRBV28
size: .
D: .

DNA: TGTGCCAGCAGTTTAGAGGGCAGGACGGAGACCCAGTACTTC
CDR3: CASSLEGRTETQYF
J: TRBJ2-5
V: TRBV12-3/TRBV12-4
size: .
D: .

DNA: TGCGCCAGCAGCCAGGGCGAAACAGATACGCAGTATTTT
CDR3: CASSQGETDTQYF
J: TRBJ2-3
V: TRBV4-1
size: .
D: .

DNA: TGTGCCAGCAGCCGAGGACAGGGCCCTAATGAAAAACTGTTTTTT
CDR3: CASSRGQGPNEKLFF
J: TRBJ1-4
V: TRBV7-4
size: .
D: TRBD1

DNA: TGCGCCAGCAGCCAAGATTTAGCGGGAGGCGCCCCTCGGGCCCAGTACTTC
CDR3: CASSQDLAGGAPRAQYF
J: TRBJ2-5
V: TRBV4-1
size: few
D: TRBD2

DNA: TGTGCCAGCAGCTCTAGCCGAAGTGGGACCCAGTACTTC
CDR3: CASSSSRSGTQYF
J: TRBJ2-5
V: TRBV5-4
size: .
D: .

DNA: TGTGCCAGCAGGAGGATCCTTGATACCTACGAGCAGTACTTC
CDR3: CASRRILDTYEQYF
J: TRBJ2-7
V: TRBV6-6
size: .
D: .

DNA: TGTGCCAGCAGTTTAACCTCGGGGAGAGAAGCTTTCTTT
CDR3: CASSLTSGREAFF
J: TRBJ1-1
V: TRBV28
size: .
D: .

DNA: TGCGCCAGCAGGCCACCCGGGACAGGGGGCGGGTACGAGCAGTACTTC
CDR3: CASRPPGTGGGYEQYF
J: TRBJ2-7
V: TRBV5-1
size: .
D: TRBD1

DNA: TGTGCCAGCAGTAGCGGGGGGCGCTACAATGAGCAGTTCTTC
CDR3: CASSSGGRYNEQFF
J: TRBJ2-1
V: TRBV12-3/TRBV12-4
size: .
D: TRBD2

DNA: TGTGCCAGCAGTTACCCCCGGATCGTGGGGGGCGCAGATACGCAGTATTTT
CDR3: CASSYPRIVGGADTQYF
J: TRBJ2-3
V: TRBV6-6
size: .
D: .

DNA: TGTGCCAGCAGCAAAGGAAGGGCCCTAACGACCCAGTACTTC
CDR3: CASSKGRALTTQYF
J: TRBJ2-5
V: TRBV14
size: few
D: .

DNA: TGTGCCATCAGTGAGTCAAGGACTATAGGTGGTGAGCAGTTCTTC
CDR3: CAISESRTIGGEQFF
J: TRBJ2-1
V: TRBV10-3
size: .
D: .

DNA: TGTGCCAGCACCCAGTGGGGGAATGAGCAGTTCTTC
CDR3: CASTQWGNEQFF
J: TRBJ2-1
V: TRBV7-2
size: few
D: .

DNA: TGTGCCAGCAGCCCTACAGGGGCGGATCAGCCCCAGCATTTT
CDR3: CASSPTGADQPQHF
J: TRBJ1-5
V: TRBV12-3/TRBV12-4
size: few
D: TRBD1

DNA: TGTGCCATCAGTGTGACGACAGGGGGGATCTACGAGCAGTACTTC
CDR3: CAISVTTGGIYEQYF
J: TRBJ2-7
V: TRBV10-3
size: .
D: TRBD1

DNA: TGTGCCAGCAGCGCAGGGACGAACACCGGGGAGCTGTTTTTT
CDR3: CASSAGTNTGELFF
J: TRBJ2-2
V: TRBV7-6
size: .
D: .

DNA: TGCGCCAGCAGCTCTCGGACAGCCCAATCGGAGCAGTTCTTC
CDR3: CASSSRTAQSEQFF
J: TRBJ2-1
V: TRBV5-1
size: .
D: .

DNA: TGTGCCAGTAGTCTCCCCCCCGGACAGAGCCAAAACATTCAGTACTTC
CDR3: CASSLPPGQSQNIQYF
J: TRBJ2-4
V: TRBV19
size: .
D: .